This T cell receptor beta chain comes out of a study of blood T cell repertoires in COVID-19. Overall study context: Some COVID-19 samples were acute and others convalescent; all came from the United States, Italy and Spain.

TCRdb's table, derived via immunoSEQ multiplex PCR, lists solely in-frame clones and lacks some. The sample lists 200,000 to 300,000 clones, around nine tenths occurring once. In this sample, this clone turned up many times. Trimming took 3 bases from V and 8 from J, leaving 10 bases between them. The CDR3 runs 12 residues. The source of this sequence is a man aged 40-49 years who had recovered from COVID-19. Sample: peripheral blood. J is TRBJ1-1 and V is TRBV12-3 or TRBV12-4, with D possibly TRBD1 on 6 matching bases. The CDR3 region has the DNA TGTGCCAGCAGTTTGGGGGCAGTAGAAGCTTTCTTT. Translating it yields CASSLGAVEAFF.